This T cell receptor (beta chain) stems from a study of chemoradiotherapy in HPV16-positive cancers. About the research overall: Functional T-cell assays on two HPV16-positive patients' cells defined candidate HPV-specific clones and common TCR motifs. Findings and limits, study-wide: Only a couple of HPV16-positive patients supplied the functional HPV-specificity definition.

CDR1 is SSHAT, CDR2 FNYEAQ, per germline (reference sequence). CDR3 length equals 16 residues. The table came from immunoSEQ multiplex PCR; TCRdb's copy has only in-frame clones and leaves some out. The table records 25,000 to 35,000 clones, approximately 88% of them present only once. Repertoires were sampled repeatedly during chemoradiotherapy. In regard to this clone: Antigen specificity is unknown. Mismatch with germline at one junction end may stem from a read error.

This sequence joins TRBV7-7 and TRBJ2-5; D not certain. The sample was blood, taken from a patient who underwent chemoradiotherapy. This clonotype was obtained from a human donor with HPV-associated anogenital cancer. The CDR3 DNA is TGTGCTAGCAGCTTAGGACGCCTTGTCAGGACAGAGACCCAGTACTTC. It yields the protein CASSLGRLVRTETQYF.